This T cell receptor (beta chain) originates from a study of early stage breast cancer tumors. About the study: Most invasive tumors, about 80% of the 16, were ER+/PR+/HER2-.

This clone has just one count. Its antigen is not identified. The germline CDR1 and CDR2 sequences are KGHSH and LQKENI. The J segment lost 6 bases and the V segment lost 1 base, leaving 7 bases of the junction unmatched. This CDR3 has 16 amino acids. Clones were sequenced by immunoSEQ multiplex PCR, and TCRdb holds only the in-frame ones, with some missing. Of about 9,600 clones listed, approximately 68% are singletons. Tumor samples used roughly 18-55 mg of diced tissue. Overall study findings and caveats: Commonly generated sequences made up most enriched TCRB sequences shared between patients. Compared with adjacent normal breast, tumors showed about 2.5-fold denser, more clonal T cells.

The material sequenced was breast tumor tissue. This chain links TRBV18 with TRBJ2-3, with 10 bases aligning to TRBD2. This TCR was recovered from a person aged 45-60 years with breast cancer. CDR3 DNA sequence: TGTGCCAGCTCACCACAGAGCGGGAGGGCCCGGGATACGCAGTATTTT. Its translation is CASSPQSGRARDTQYF.